The clone carrying this TCR beta chain was seen many times. The antigen remains unidentified. The source of the sample is a study of T cell repertoires in cytomegalovirus infection. Study summary: Both CMV infection and a matching HLA type were indicated by public TCR beta signatures. The study, taken as a whole, reports: In two of eight donors, the top clonotype was HLA-C-restricted CMV-specific. Summed public TCR beta family frequency identified CMV carriers bearing the relevant HLA.

From the reads, TCRdb called clonotypes with MiXCR, one entry per CDR3 protein. The sample has 350,000 to 450,000 distinct CDR3 sequences; 15% to 20% are singletons. This CDR3 is 14 amino acids long. Germline CDR1 and CDR2: SGHTA and FQGNSA. Trimming pared 4 bases from V and 0 bases from J, leaving 7 bases between. This TCR came from a human donor in good health (CMV status not recorded). Some clones in this sample may be carry-over from other donors' samples. The chain employs TRBV7-2 and TRBJ1-5; no reliable D call. The sequenced material came from PBMCs. This CDR3 is CASSSVHSNQPQHF. In DNA form, the CDR3 reads TGTGCCAGCAGCTCAGTACATAGCAATCAGCCCCAGCATTTT.